Listed here are 6 T cell receptor beta chains from one sample, sequenced in a study of blood T cell repertoires in COVID-19. Assay used: immunoSEQ multiplex PCR; TCRdb lists only in-frame clones, some missing. The sample carries 150,000 to 200,000 clones, about 80% recorded once. Source material: peripheral blood. Receptor source: a woman between 65 and 79 years old with acute or convalescent COVID-19.

This clone was recorded a few times. The chain joins TRBV12-3 or TRBV12-4 to TRBJ2-7; D unresolved. The CDR3 is 11 amino acids. V was clipped by 2 bases and J by 6 bases, with 5 bases between them. CDR3 in DNA: TGTGCCAGCAGTTTAATCGGCGAGCAGTACTTC. This translates into CASSLIGEQYF.

This clone has just a few counts. This chain links TRBV10-3 with TRBJ1-2; TRBD1 aligns across 9 bases. The CDR3 is 13 residues long. The junction had 4 bases not matched to a gene; V was cut back by 0 bases and J by 11 bases. Germline V gene sequence: CDR1 ENHRY, CDR2 SYGVKD. CDR3 loop: CAISESRDREYTF. Written as DNA, the CDR3 is TGTGCCATCAGTGAGTCTCGGGACAGGGAATACACCTTC.

The genes are TRBV18 and TRBJ2-5, with D maybe TRBD2 (6 bases). Trimming stripped 4 bases from V and 2 bases from J, with 14 bases between. The germline V gene encodes CDR1 KGHSH and CDR2 LQKENI. This CDR3 is built from 15 residues. The CDR3 coding sequence is TGTGCCAGCTCACTGCTTCCGGGAGATCAAGAGACCCAGTACTTC. Its translation is CASSLLPGDQETQYF. The whole variable domain, remainder taken from reference TRBV18 and TRBJ2-5, is NAGVMQNPRHLVRRRGQEARLRCSPMKGHSHVYWYRQLPEEGLKFMVYLQKENIIDESGMPKERFSAEFPKEGPSILRIQQVVRGDSAAYFCASSLLPGDQETQYFGPGTRLLVL.

This clone has only a few counts. This sequence joins TRBV7-6 and TRBJ1-3; the match to TRBD1 covers 8 bases. V lost 1 base and J lost 4; bases outside the gene matches: 9. The germline V gene encodes CDR1 SGHVS and CDR2 FNYEAQ. The CDR3 is made up of 17 amino acids. The CDR3 reads CASSLVWSQGAGNTIYF. As DNA, the CDR3 is TGTGCCAGCAGCTTAGTTTGGTCGCAGGGGGCCGGAAACACCATATATTTT.

The rearrangement joins TRBV5-6 to TRBJ1-6; D is ambiguous. Germline lookup yields CDR1 SGHDT and CDR2 YYEEEE. Trimming removed 1 base at V and 4 bases at J, with 6 bases between. There are 14 residues in the CDR3. CDR3 sequence: CASSLQVYNSPLHF. The CDR3 nucleotides read TGTGCCAGCAGCTTGCAGGTTTATAATTCACCCCTCCACTTT.

The chain combines TRBV7-2 with TRBJ2-3, with 12 bases lining up with TRBD2. Trimming took 3 bases from V and 4 from J; bases not matched to a gene: 2. Per the germline V gene, CDR1 is SGHTA and CDR2 is FQGNSA. This CDR3 spans 15 amino acids. The CDR3: CASSFGLAGPDTQYF. The CDR3 DNA follows: TGTGCCAGCAGCTTTGGACTAGCGGGACCAGATACGCAGTATTTT.